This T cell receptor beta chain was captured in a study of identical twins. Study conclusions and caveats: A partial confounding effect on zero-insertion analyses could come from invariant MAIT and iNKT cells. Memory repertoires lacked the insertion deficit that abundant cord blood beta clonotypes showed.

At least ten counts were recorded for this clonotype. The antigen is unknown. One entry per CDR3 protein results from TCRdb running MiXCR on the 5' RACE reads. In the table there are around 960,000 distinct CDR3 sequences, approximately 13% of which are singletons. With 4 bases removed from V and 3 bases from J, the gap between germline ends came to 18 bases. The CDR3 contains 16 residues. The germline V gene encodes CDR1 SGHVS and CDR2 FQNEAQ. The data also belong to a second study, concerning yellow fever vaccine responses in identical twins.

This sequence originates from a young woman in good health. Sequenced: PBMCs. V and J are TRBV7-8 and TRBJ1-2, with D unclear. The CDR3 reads CASSYSDRASYYGYTF. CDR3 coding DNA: TGTGCCAGCAGCTACTCGGACCGGGCCTCCTACTATGGCTACACCTTC.